The 25 T cell receptor beta chains below were found in one sample sequenced in a study of blood T cell repertoires in COVID-19. Sequencing used immunoSEQ multiplex PCR; TCRdb keeps in-frame clones, though not all of them. Counted here are more than 150,000 clones, about 89% occurring once; the ten biggest clones make up roughly 2.6%. Specimen: peripheral blood. These receptor sequences come from a man in his forties or fifties with active or convalescent COVID-19.

The chain has TRBV18 and TRBJ1-1, with D possibly being TRBD1 (5 bases). Trimming shortened V by 5 bases and J by 0 bases, and 10 bases separated the two germline ends. Germline-derived CDR1 and CDR2 are KGHSH and LQKENI. The CDR3 has 14 amino acids. The CDR3 loop reads CASSEGAVNTEAFF. CDR3 DNA: TGTGCCAGCTCAGAAGGGGCCGTGAACACTGAAGCTTTCTTT.

This clone is a singleton in its sample. The CDR3 sequence: CASRGQGVSYEQYF. CDR3 DNA sequence: TGTGCCAGCAGAGGACAGGGGGTTTCCTACGAGCAGTACTTC. This chain joins TRBV2 and TRBJ2-7; TRBD1 aligns across 10 bases. The V and J ends lost 6 bases and 1 base, in that order; junction bases with no gene match: 3. The length of the CDR3 is 14 residues. Germline CDR1 reads SNHLY; CDR2 reads FYNNEI.

This chain links TRBV5-1 with TRBJ1-4, with 8 bases that match TRBD1. V lost 4 bases, J lost 2 bases, and 1 base stayed unmatched. This CDR3 contains 14 residues. Germline CDR1 reads SGHRS; CDR2 reads YFSETQ. This CDR3 reads CASSTGGTNEKLFF. The CDR3 nucleotides are TGCGCCAGCAGCACAGGGGGGACTAATGAAAAACTGTTTTTT. Together with reference TRBV5-1 and TRBJ1-4, the CDR3 gives the full variable domain: KAGVTQTPRYLIKTRGQQVTLSCSPISGHRSVSWYQQTPGQGLQFLFEYFSETQRNKGNFPGRFSGRQFSNSRSEMNVSTLELGDSALYLCASSTGGTNEKLFFGSGTQLSVL.

This chain joins TRBV30 and TRBJ1-2; 9 nucleotides match TRBD1. Germline loops: CDR1 GTSNPN, CDR2 SVGIG (reference sequence). This CDR3 spans 13 amino acids. V lost 3 bases and J lost 8; bases outside the gene matches: 7. This CDR3 is CAWRTGGFYGYTF. CDR3 in DNA: TGTGCCTGGAGAACAGGGGGCTTCTACGGCTACACCTTC.

The V call is TRBV9, the J call TRBJ2-5; 8 bases fit TRBD1. Germline CDR1 reads SGDLS; CDR2 reads YYNGEE. The CDR3 spans 15 residues. Losses at the gene ends were 3 bases for V and 1 base for J; bases not matched to a gene: 5. CDR3 nucleotides: TGTGCCAGCAGCGCAGTTGGACAGGGCCAAGAGACCCAGTACTTC. It translates to CASSAVGQGQETQYF.

The chain couples TRBV24-1 to TRBJ2-1, with 10 nucleotides matching TRBD1. V trimming: 5 bases; J trimming: 0 bases; junction bases outside the gene matches: 15. Germline CDR1 and CDR2: KGHDR and SFDVKD. CDR3 length: 20 amino acids. CDR3 loop: CATSVGRERQGAGSYNEQFF. DNA for the CDR3: TGTGCCACCAGTGTCGGTCGAGAGAGACAGGGGGCCGGCTCCTACAATGAGCAGTTCTTC.

This CDR3 is CASSYQGLPGGRQYF. The CDR3 nucleotides are TGTGCCAGCAGCTACCAGGGACTTCCCGGGGGTAGGCAGTATTTT. The chain uses TRBV13 and TRBJ2-3; possibly TRBD2 for D (6 bases). The CDR3 is 15 amino acids. V gave up 4 bases and J gave up 11 bases, with 22 bases separating them. CDR1 and CDR2 (germline): PRHDT, FYEKMQ (reference sequence).

V is TRBV18 and J is TRBJ1-4; 9 bases are shared with TRBD1. The CDR3 length is 15 residues. J lost 7 bases, V lost 2 bases, and 5 bases had no gene match. CDR1 KGHSH and CDR2 LQKENI come from the germline V gene. Here the CDR3 DNA reads TGTGCCAGCTCACCAAGCACAGGGGGCGGTGAAAAACTGTTTTTT. This encodes CASSPSTGGGEKLFF.

The chain uses TRBV4-1 and TRBJ2-7, with D unclear. Trimming shortened V by 1 base and J by 3 bases, and 10 bases separated the two germline ends. The CDR3 consists of 14 residues. Germline-derived CDR1 and CDR2 are MGHRA and YSYEKL. In DNA, the CDR3 is TGCGCCAGCAGCCAAGCAGTAATTGTCTACGAGCAGTACTTC. Amino acids: CASSQAVIVYEQYF.

The chain couples TRBV30 to TRBJ1-5; maybe TRBD1 (5 bases). The germline CDR1 and CDR2 sequences are GTSNPN and SVGIG (reference sequence). Trimming pared 2 bases from V and 2 bases from J, leaving 16 bases between. The CDR3 has 16 residues. The CDR3 loop reads CAWSTGRLIGNQPQHF. The CDR3 nucleotides read TGTGCCTGGAGTACAGGTAGATTAATTGGCAATCAGCCCCAGCATTTT.

The J gene is TRBJ2-2, the V gene TRBV9, with D possibly being TRBD1 (5 bases). Trimming stripped 3 bases from V and 4 bases from J, with 16 bases between. CDR1 and CDR2 (germline): SGDLS, YYNGEE. The length of the CDR3 is 16 residues. CDR3 DNA: TGTGCCAGCAGCGCAAGGCTTGCCAGGGCCACCGGGGAGCTGTTTTTT. This encodes CASSARLARATGELFF.

The V call is TRBV7-2, the J call TRBJ1-6, with 7 bases that match TRBD1. Germline V gene sequence: CDR1 SGHTA, CDR2 FQGNSA. The CDR3 covers 18 residues. Trimming cost V 5 bases and J 6 bases; bases outside gene matches: 16. The CDR3 here is CASSTTLRQGSGNSPLHF. For the CDR3, the DNA is TGTGCCAGCAGCACGACGTTACGACAGGGATCGGGTAATTCACCCCTCCACTTT.

The genes are TRBV5-1 and TRBJ2-7, with 7 bases identical to TRBD1. CDR1 and CDR2 from the germline V gene are SGHRS and YFSETQ. V was clipped by 3 bases and J by 5 bases; unmatched bases: 2. The CDR3 has 12 amino acids. The CDR3 here is CASSSTGDEQYF. As DNA, the CDR3 is TGCGCCAGCAGCTCCACAGGGGACGAGCAGTACTTC.

The V and J genes are TRBV4-1 and TRBJ1-1; 8 nucleotides match TRBD1. Germline trimming cut 6 bases from V and 0 bases from J; bases unmatched to any gene: 9. Germline V gives CDR1 MGHRA, CDR2 YSYEKL. The CDR3 consists of 16 residues. CDR3 residues: CASSSTYRGVNTEAFF. The CDR3, as DNA: TGCGCCAGCAGTTCTACCTACAGGGGGGTGAACACTGAAGCTTTCTTT.

The rearrangement joins TRBV2 to TRBJ2-7; TRBD2 aligns across 7 bases. This CDR3 is 14 amino acids long. The germline V gene encodes CDR1 SNHLY and CDR2 FYNNEI. The trim removed 3 bases at V and 4 bases at J, leaving 6 bases unmatched. The CDR3 coding sequence is TGTGCCAGCAGTGAGGGACTAATGACTTACGAGCAGTACTTC. It codes for CASSEGLMTYEQYF.

The gene calls are TRBV7-2 and TRBJ1-3; 7 nucleotides align to TRBD1. There are 14 residues in the CDR3. Germline CDR1 is SGHTA and CDR2 is FQGNSA. V dropped 3 bases and J dropped 2; count of bases not matched to a gene: 1. The CDR3 reads CASSFTGAGNTIYF. CDR3 sequence (DNA): TGTGCCAGCAGCTTCACAGGGGCTGGAAACACCATATATTTT. Together with reference TRBV7-2 and TRBJ1-3, the CDR3 gives the full variable domain: GAGVSQSPSNKVTEKGKDVELRCDPISGHTALYWYRQSLGQGLEFLIYFQGNSAPDKSGLPSDRFSAERTGGSVSTLTIQRTQQEDSAVYLCASSFTGAGNTIYFGEGSWLTVV.

J is TRBJ1-1 and V is TRBV18; weak D call: TRBD1 (5 bases). Trimming took off 10 bases at V and 0 bases at J, with 12 bases between the two ends. Germline loops: CDR1 KGHSH, CDR2 LQKENI. CDR3 length equals 13 residues. Here the CDR3 reads CATTTAMNTEAFF. CDR3 sequence (DNA): TGTGCCACTACGACAGCCATGAACACTGAAGCTTTCTTT.

J is TRBJ1-4 and V is TRBV4-2; 8 positions agree with TRBD1. CDR1 and CDR2 (germline): LGHNA, YNFKEQ. V lost 6 bases and J lost 7; bases outside the gene matches: 4. The CDR3 has 13 residues. The CDR3 spells CASRLQGGEKLFF. DNA of the CDR3: TGTGCCAGCAGGCTACAGGGGGGTGAAAAACTGTTTTTT.

This clone has just a few counts. The chain recombines TRBV7-8 with TRBJ1-5; the D gene is possibly TRBD1 (5 bases). Trimming left V 1 base short and J 6 bases short, with 13 bases between. This CDR3 spans 15 amino acids. The V gene's germline CDR1 is SGHVS and CDR2 FQNEAQ. The CDR3 DNA reads as TGTGCCAGCAGCTTAGTTTCGCAGGGCTCTCAGCCCCAGCATTTT. Translation gives CASSLVSQGSQPQHF. The complete variable domain, with remaining parts taken from reference TRBV7-8 and TRBJ1-5, reads GAGVSQSPRYKVAKRGQDVALRCDPISGHVSLFWYQQALGQGPEFLTYFQNEAQLDKSGLPSDRFFAERPEGSVSTLKIQRTQQEDSAVYLCASSLVSQGSQPQHFGDGTRLSIL.

The V and J genes are TRBV13 and TRBJ1-4; 7 bases match TRBD1. CDR3 length equals 16 residues. The germline V gene encodes CDR1 PRHDT and CDR2 FYEKMQ (reference sequence). J was trimmed by 8 bases and V by 2 bases; bases with no gene match: 11. The chain's CDR3 is CASSLRLEGAREKLFF. The CDR3 DNA sequence: TGTGCCAGCAGCTTAAGGTTGGAGGGGGCGCGAGAAAAACTGTTTTTT.

V gene TRBV2 combines with J gene TRBJ2-2; 7 nucleotides agree with TRBD2. In germline, CDR1 is SNHLY, CDR2 FYNNEI. The ends lost 4 bases at V and 10 bases at J; junction bases unmatched: 9. The CDR3 runs 14 residues. This CDR3 is CASSARTSLQELFF. CDR3 DNA sequence: TGTGCCAGCAGTGCGCGGACTAGTCTTCAGGAGCTGTTTTTT.

The chain employs TRBV3-1 (or the pseudogene TRBV3-2) and TRBJ1-1; a possible D gene is TRBD1 (5 bases). V dropped 1 base and J dropped 6 bases, with 9 bases sitting between them. CDR1 and CDR2 from the germline V gene are LGHDT and YNNKEL (reference sequence). The CDR3 covers 13 residues. The CDR3 loop reads CASSQVMGPEAFF. CDR3 nucleotides: TGTGCCAGCAGCCAAGTCATGGGGCCTGAAGCTTTCTTT.

The chain employs TRBV29-1 and TRBJ1-3; D is unclear. Trimming stripped 7 bases from V and 2 bases from J, with 9 bases between. The CDR3 runs to 12 residues. From germline, CDR1 is SQVTM and CDR2 ANQGSEA. CDR3 residues: CSGTGTGNTIYF. Here the CDR3 DNA reads TGCAGCGGGACGGGGACTGGAAACACCATATATTTT.

The chain employs TRBV28 and TRBJ2-5, with 7 bases fitting TRBD2. V shed 5 bases and J 0 bases; nucleotides not matched to a gene: 3. Germline V gene data show CDR1 as MDHEN and CDR2 as SYDVKM. CDR3 length: 14 amino acids. The CDR3 nucleotides are TGTGCCAGCAGTCGCGGGGGACACCAAGAGACCCAGTACTTC. This gives the protein CASSRGGHQETQYF.

J is TRBJ1-2 and V is TRBV5-5; 7 nucleotides line up with TRBD1. The germline CDR1 and CDR2 sequences are SGHKS and YYEKEE (reference sequence). The CDR3 extends over 14 amino acids. With 2 bases clipped from V and 4 bases from J, the junction kept 5 bases outside the gene matches. The CDR3 loop reads CASSLTRDSYGYTF. The DNA of the CDR3 is TGTGCCAGCAGCTTAACCCGGGACAGCTATGGCTACACCTTC.